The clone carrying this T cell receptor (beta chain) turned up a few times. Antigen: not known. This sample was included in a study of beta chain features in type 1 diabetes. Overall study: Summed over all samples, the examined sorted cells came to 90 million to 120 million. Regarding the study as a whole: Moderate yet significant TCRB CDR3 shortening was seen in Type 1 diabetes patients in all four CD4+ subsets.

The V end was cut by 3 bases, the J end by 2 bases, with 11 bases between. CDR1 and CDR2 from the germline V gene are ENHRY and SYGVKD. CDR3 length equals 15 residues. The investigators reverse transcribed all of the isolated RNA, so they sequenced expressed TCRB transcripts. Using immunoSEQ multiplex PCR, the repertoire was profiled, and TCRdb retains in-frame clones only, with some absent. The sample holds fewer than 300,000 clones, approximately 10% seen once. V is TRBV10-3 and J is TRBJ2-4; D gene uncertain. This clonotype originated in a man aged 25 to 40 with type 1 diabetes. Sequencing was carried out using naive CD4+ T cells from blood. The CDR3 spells CAISDSQAPKNIQYF. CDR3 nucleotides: TGTGCCATCAGTGACTCTCAGGCCCCCAAAAACATTCAGTACTTC.